One sample yielded the 21 T cell receptor beta chains listed below, sequenced in a study of CD8+CD57+ T cells in acquired aplastic anemia. TCR beta VDJ combinations and CDR3 sequences were profiled from genomic DNA. TCRdb processed the reads anew with MiXCR; each CDR3 protein has one entry. This sample has 180,000 or so distinct CDR3 sequences; 40% to 55% occur once, and the top ten carry around 2.9%. Sequenced input: sorted CD4+, CD8+, or CD8+CD57+ T cells (not recorded which) from PBMCs. The source is a human donor in good health.

The chain has TRBV7-2 and TRBJ2-2; tentatively, D is TRBD2 (5 bases). Trimming left V 5 bases short and J 8 bases short, with 12 bases between. The CDR3 spans 13 residues. Germline V CDR1 and CDR2: SGHTA, FQGNSA. The CDR3 is CASSIRPGGELFF. CDR3 in DNA: TGTGCCAGCAGCATCCGACCGGGAGGGGAGCTGTTTTTT.

V and J are TRBV24-1 and TRBJ2-2; weak D call: TRBD1 (6 bases). The CDR3 has 14 amino acids. Germline CDR1 reads KGHDR; CDR2 reads SFDVKD. The V and J ends lost 9 bases and 3 bases respectively, with 13 bases between them. CDR3 nucleotide sequence: TGTGCCACCTCACAGGGTTTTGACACCGGGGAGCTGTTTTTT. It is translated as CATSQGFDTGELFF.

V gene TRBV2 combines with J gene TRBJ1-1, with 10 positions matching TRBD1. The V segment lost 6 bases and the J segment 5 bases; nucleotides outside the gene matches: 6. The CDR3 is 14 residues long. CDR1 and CDR2 from the germline V gene are SNHLY and FYNNEI. The CDR3 spells CASSPGTGDTEAFF. The CDR3 coding sequence is TGTGCCAGCAGCCCCGGGACAGGGGATACTGAAGCTTTCTTT.

Many counts were recorded for this clonotype. This chain links TRBV7-2 with TRBJ2-7; 9 nucleotides match TRBD1. The V gene's germline CDR1 is SGHTA and CDR2 FQGNSA. The CDR3 totals 16 residues. V shed 1 base and J 4 bases; nucleotides not matched to a gene: 8. The CDR3, as DNA: TGTGCCAGCAGCTTAGGGCCGGGACAGGGAAAATACGAGCAGTACTTC. Residues: CASSLGPGQGKYEQYF.

This clonotype was recorded at least ten times. The CDR3, as DNA: TGCGCCAGCAGCCAATACCGGACAGCCCTCAACGTCCTGACTTTC. This translates into CASSQYRTALNVLTF. The chain combines TRBV4-3 with TRBJ2-6, with a weak D call TRBD1 (6 bases). The CDR3 sequence is 15 residues long. The germline V gene encodes CDR1 LGHNA and CDR2 YSLEER. Trimming pared 2 bases from V and 9 bases from J, leaving 14 bases between.

This clonotype came up many times. This chain links TRBV12-3 or TRBV12-4 with TRBJ1-1; D possibly corresponds to TRBD1 (5 bases). V was pared by 3 bases and J by 9 bases, with 11 bases between. CDR3 size: 12 residues. Written as DNA, the CDR3 is TGTGCCAGCAGTTTTAGTGCAGGGCAAGCTTTCTTT. It codes for CASSFSAGQAFF.

The count of this clonotype is one. The chain recombines TRBV24-1 with TRBJ2-2, with 10 positions matching TRBD2. The CDR3 is 18 amino acids. Per the germline V gene, CDR1 is KGHDR and CDR2 is SFDVKD. The V segment lost 1 base and the J segment 0 bases; nucleotides outside the gene matches: 4. CDR3 amino acids: CATSDFGLAETNTGELFF. For the CDR3, the DNA is TGTGCCACCAGTGATTTTGGACTAGCGGAGACGAACACCGGGGAGCTGTTTTTT.

V usage is TRBV6-5 and J usage is TRBJ2-3; TRBD2 matches at 8 bases. The CDR3 consists of 15 residues. Germline values: CDR1 MNHEY, CDR2 SVGAGI. V dropped 2 bases and J dropped 6; count of bases not matched to a gene: 7. CDR3 coding DNA: TGTGCCAGCAGTTACAGAGCGGGAGTAGGGGATACGCAGTATTTT. As protein: CASSYRAGVGDTQYF.

This clonotype has a handful of counts. CDR3 DNA sequence: TGTGCCAGCAGCCCCGACAGGGCGTCAGATACGCAGTATTTT. Protein product: CASSPDRASDTQYF. This sequence joins TRBV2 and TRBJ2-3, with TRBD1 matching over 7 bases. This CDR3 has 14 residues. Germline CDR1 reads SNHLY; CDR2 reads FYNNEI. V dropped 6 bases and J dropped 4; count of bases not matched to a gene: 7.

Note on this clonotype: Possible read error: a much larger clone is one base away. The chain is built from TRBV19 and TRBJ2-1; 13 bases match TRBD2. Germline V CDR1 and CDR2: LNHDA, SQIVND (reference sequence). The CDR3 totals 15 residues. CDR3 DNA: TGTGCCAGTAGGGGGACTAGCGGGATTGCAAGTGAGCAGCTCTTC. Translation: CASRGTSGIASEQLF.

Turning to this clonotype: At one end, the junction sequence differs from germline, possibly due to a read error. The chain combines TRBV7-7 with TRBJ2-2; D perhaps matches TRBD1 (5 bases). CDR1 is SSHAT, CDR2 FNYEAQ, per germline (reference sequence). There are 13 residues in the CDR3. CDR3 in amino acids: CASSLEQVGELFF. Written as DNA, the CDR3 is TGTGCTAGCAGCTTAGAACAGGTCGGGGAGCTGTTTTTT.

About this clonotype: It may be a read error: a sequence one base away is much more abundant. V usage is TRBV5-1 and J usage is TRBJ2-1, with 7 bases that match TRBD2. CDR1 and CDR2 from the germline V gene are SGHRS and YFSETQ. The CDR3 runs 14 residues. The CDR3 DNA sequence: TGCGCCAGCAGCCCGAGCGGGGTCTTCGATGAGCAGTCCTTC. This translates into CASSPSGVFDEQSF.

This sequence joins TRBV19 and TRBJ2-6; D possibly corresponds to TRBD1 (5 bases). This CDR3 region has 15 residues. Germline assignment: CDR1 LNHDA and CDR2 SQIVND (reference sequence). V was clipped by 6 bases and J by 0 bases, with 9 bases between them. The CDR3: CASSPDSSGANVLTF. For the CDR3, the DNA is TGTGCCAGTAGCCCCGACAGCTCTGGGGCCAACGTCCTGACTTTC.

The chain uses TRBV2 and TRBJ2-1; no definite D call. The CDR3 consists of 14 residues. V was cut by 2 bases and J by 0 bases, with 5 bases left in between. CDR1 and CDR2 from the germline V gene are SNHLY and FYNNEI. The CDR3 is CASSELVSYNEQFF. The CDR3 DNA follows: TGTGCCAGCAGTGAATTAGTCTCCTACAATGAGCAGTTCTTC.

The rearrangement links TRBV9 to TRBJ2-2, with D unclear. Germline CDR1 reads SGDLS; CDR2 reads YYNGEE. This CDR3 has 12 amino acids. Between the trimmed V and J ends, which lost 3 bases and 5 bases, there was a span of 5 bases. The CDR3 sequence: CASSDRTGELFF. In nucleotides, the CDR3 is TGTGCCAGCAGCGACAGAACCGGGGAGCTGTTTTTT.

There are many counts of this clonotype. This chain joins TRBV12-3 or TRBV12-4 and TRBJ1-1, with 8 bases that match TRBD1. Losses at the gene ends were 1 base for V and 5 bases for J; bases not matched to a gene: 0. This CDR3 region has 13 residues. CDR3 DNA: TGTGCCAGCAGTTTAGGGACAGGGACTGAAGCTTTCTTT. Translating it yields CASSLGTGTEAFF.

This clonotype was counted a few times. CDR3 sequence: CASSPLGALEAGELFF. The CDR3 DNA follows: TGTGCCAGCTCACCACTTGGGGCTCTGGAAGCCGGGGAGCTGTTTTTT. The chain employs TRBV18 and TRBJ2-2; a weak D match, TRBD1 (5 bases). With 1 base removed from V and 6 bases from J, the gap between germline ends came to 15 bases. The CDR3 contains 16 residues. Germline assignment: CDR1 KGHSH and CDR2 LQKENI.

In this sample, this clonotype turned up many times. The CDR3 region is CASSQGFSGANVLTF. The DNA for the CDR3 is TGCGCCAGCAGCCAAGGATTCTCTGGGGCCAACGTCCTGACTTTC. The chain is built from TRBV4-3 and TRBJ2-6; D not resolved. This CDR3 spans 15 amino acids. The V end was cut by 1 base, the J end by 0 bases, with 4 bases between. From germline, CDR1 is LGHNA and CDR2 YSLEER.

The V and J genes are TRBV7-9 and TRBJ2-1; D ambiguous. With 5 bases removed from V and 10 bases from J, the gap between germline ends came to 12 bases. CDR3 size: 12 residues. CDR1 and CDR2 from the germline V gene are SEHNR and FQNEAQ (reference sequence). The CDR3 sequence: CASSKSSGEQFF. The CDR3 coding sequence is TGTGCCAGCAGCAAATCATCCGGCGAGCAGTTCTTC.

The genes are TRBV2 and TRBJ2-6, with a tentative D call TRBD2 (5 bases). The V gene lost 6 bases and the J gene lost 2 bases, with 8 bases spanning the gap. Germline V gene lookup returns CDR1 SNHLY and CDR2 FYNNEI. The CDR3 has 14 residues. The CDR3 protein is CASSPEAGANVLTF. The DNA for the CDR3 is TGTGCCAGCAGCCCGGAGGCTGGGGCCAACGTCCTGACTTTC.

For the CDR3, the DNA is TGTGCCAGCAGCTTAGCGACTAGCGGGAGGTCCTACGAGCAGTACTTC. Its protein is CASSLATSGRSYEQYF. The chain employs TRBV7-6 and TRBJ2-7; 13 bases match TRBD2. Germline CDR1 is SGHVS and CDR2 is FNYEAQ. J was trimmed by 1 base and V by 0 bases; bases with no gene match: 0. CDR3 length equals 16 residues.